This entry lists 30 T cell receptor beta chains sequenced from one sample in a study of blood T cell repertoires in COVID-19. Using immunoSEQ multiplex PCR, the repertoire was profiled, and TCRdb retains in-frame clones only, with some absent. This sample has about 81,000 clones, with approximately 75% found just once. Sequences were obtained from peripheral blood. Every receptor here comes from a woman between 45 and 60 years old with acute or convalescent COVID-19.

The chain joins TRBV2 to TRBJ1-2, with D maybe TRBD1 (6 bases). The CDR3 runs to 11 residues. Deletions cut 6 bases from V and 8 bases from J, with 10 bases between. Germline V gene data show CDR1 as SNHLY and CDR2 as FYNNEI. As DNA, the CDR3 is TGTGCCAGCAGCCTCAGGGGCGGCTACACCTTC. Protein: CASSLRGGYTF.

The chain is built from TRBV3-1 (or the pseudogene TRBV3-2) and TRBJ1-2; 7 positions agree with TRBD1. The CDR3 length is 14 residues. Germline V gene sequence: CDR1 LGHDT, CDR2 YNNKEL (reference sequence). With V trimmed by 4 bases and J by 4 bases, 6 bases remained unmatched. CDR3 sequence (DNA): TGTGCCAGCAGCCTCCCGGGACAGAGCTATGGCTACACCTTC. This gives the protein CASSLPGQSYGYTF.

The J gene is TRBJ1-4, the V gene TRBV6-5; 9 nucleotides align to TRBD1. This CDR3 comprises 16 residues. V was clipped by 1 base and J by 10 bases; unmatched bases: 10. Per the germline V gene, CDR1 is MNHEY and CDR2 is SVGAGI. The CDR3 here is CASSYFRDREGGKLFF. CDR3 DNA sequence: TGTGCCAGCAGTTACTTTCGGGACAGGGAAGGAGGAAAACTGTTTTTT.

Only a few counts were recorded for this clone. This sequence joins TRBV5-5 and TRBJ2-7; no clear D gene. This CDR3 comprises 12 residues. The V gene lost 4 bases and the J gene lost 2 bases, with 7 bases spanning the gap. Germline V gene lookup returns CDR1 SGHKS and CDR2 YYEKEE (reference sequence). CDR3 protein: CASSRYPYEQYF. DNA for the CDR3: TGTGCCAGCAGCCGGTATCCCTACGAGCAGTACTTC.

The gene calls are TRBV28 and TRBJ2-7; perhaps TRBD2 as D (7 bases). CDR1 is MDHEN and CDR2 is SYDVKM in the germline V gene. The CDR3 loop spans 14 amino acids. V was pared by 5 bases and J by 7 bases, with 18 bases between. The CDR3 reads CASSLGGGPGEQYF. DNA of the CDR3: TGTGCCAGCAGTCTCGGCGGGGGCCCGGGGGAGCAGTACTTC.

The genes are TRBV7-2 and TRBJ1-2; D perhaps matches TRBD1 (5 bases). The CDR3 extends over 17 amino acids. Deletions cut 0 bases from V and 8 bases from J, with 22 bases between. In germline, CDR1 is SGHTA, CDR2 FQGNSA. CDR3 region: CASSLAAGAPPVRGYTF. The CDR3 bases are TGTGCCAGCAGCTTAGCCGCTGGGGCGCCACCCGTAAGGGGCTACACCTTC.

J is TRBJ2-3 and V is TRBV5-1, with TRBD1 identical over 10 bases. The germline V gene has CDR1 SGHRS and CDR2 YFSETQ. Trimming at V came to 0 bases and at J to 4 bases, leaving 2 bases not matched to a gene. The CDR3 extends over 15 amino acids. CDR3 region: CASSLGDRGADTQYF. The CDR3 DNA follows: TGCGCCAGCAGCTTGGGGGACAGGGGCGCAGATACGCAGTATTTT.

The chain recombines TRBV5-4 with TRBJ2-3, with TRBD1 identical over 10 bases. The trim removed 9 bases at V and 3 bases at J, leaving 10 bases unmatched. The CDR3 runs to 15 residues. The germline V gene has CDR1 SGHNT and CDR2 YYREEE (reference sequence). The CDR3, as DNA: TGTGCCACCCTAGGAGGGACAGGGGTTACAGATACGCAGTATTTT. It codes for CATLGGTGVTDTQYF. Variable domain in full (rest from reference TRBV5-4 and TRBJ2-3): ETGVTQSPTHLIKTRGQQVTLRCSSQSGHNTVSWYQQALGQGPQFIFQYYREEENGRGNFPPRFSGLQFPNYSSELNVNALELDDSALYLCATLGGTGVTDTQYFGPGTRLTVL.

Written as DNA, the CDR3 is TGTGCCAGTAGTAGGGGACAGGGGGTCGCGCTCTACACCTTC. It yields the protein CASSRGQGVALYTF. V is TRBV19 and J is TRBJ1-2; 11 bases are a match to TRBD1. Per germline, CDR1 LNHDA and CDR2 SQIVND (reference sequence). J gave up 10 bases and V 4 bases, and 8 bases lay outside the gene matches. The CDR3 is made up of 14 amino acids.

The V and J genes are TRBV5-1 and TRBJ1-4; D unclear. The CDR3 spans 13 residues. Germline CDR1 SGHRS, CDR2 YFSETQ. Deletions cut 0 bases from V and 8 bases from J, with 8 bases between. Here the CDR3 reads CASSLDSREKLFF. CDR3 sequence (DNA): TGCGCCAGCAGCTTGGACAGTCGCGAAAAACTGTTTTTT.

CDR3 sequence reads: CASSPRQGAPDTQYF. In DNA form, the CDR3 reads TGTGCCAGCAGCCCTCGACAGGGTGCCCCAGATACGCAGTATTTT. The genes are TRBV13 and TRBJ2-3; 7 positions match TRBD1. V shed 5 bases, J shed 4 bases, and the junction held 9 bases outside the gene matches. The CDR3 runs 15 residues. CDR1 is PRHDT, CDR2 FYEKMQ, per germline (reference sequence).

This clone was observed a few times. The J gene is TRBJ1-5, the V gene TRBV6-5, with a weak D call TRBD1 (5 bases). This CDR3 has 15 residues. Trimming took 4 bases from V and 0 from J, leaving 10 bases between them. CDR1 and CDR2 from the germline V gene are MNHEY and SVGAGI. The CDR3 region is CASSSGLYSNQPQHF. The CDR3, as DNA: TGTGCCAGCAGTTCGGGACTCTATAGCAATCAGCCCCAGCATTTT.

This clone was picked up a small number of times. The CDR3 region is CASSISGFGDQPQHF. CDR3 in DNA: TGTGCCAGTAGTATTTCAGGGTTCGGAGATCAGCCCCAGCATTTT. The J gene is TRBJ1-5, the V gene TRBV19; a weak D match, TRBD1 (5 bases). Trimming shortened V by 3 bases and J by 5 bases, and 14 bases separated the two germline ends. CDR3 length: 15 amino acids. Germline V CDR1 and CDR2: LNHDA, SQIVND (reference sequence). Full variable domain (outside the CDR3, taken from reference TRBV19 and TRBJ1-5): DGGITQSPKYLFRKEGQNVTLSCEQNLNHDAMYWYRQDPGQGLRLIYYSQIVNDFQKGDIAEGYSVSREKKESFPLTVTSAQKNPTAFYLCASSISGFGDQPQHFGDGTRLSIL.

This clone appeared a single time. CDR3 in amino acids: CASSFTGQANTEAFF. The CDR3 DNA sequence: TGCGCCAGCAGCTTCACGGGACAAGCGAACACTGAAGCTTTCTTT. This chain uses TRBV5-1 with TRBJ1-1, with D perhaps matching TRBD1 (6 bases). Trimming removed 2 bases from V and 1 base from J, with 12 bases in between. There are 15 residues in the CDR3. Germline V gene sequence: CDR1 SGHRS, CDR2 YFSETQ.

The chain couples TRBV5-1 to TRBJ2-7; D is ambiguous. The CDR3 extends over 14 amino acids. Germline assignment: CDR1 SGHRS and CDR2 YFSETQ. Trimming took off 0 bases at V and 4 bases at J, with 11 bases between the two ends. As DNA, the CDR3 is TGCGCCAGCAGCTTGGACACGACATCTTACGAGCAGTACTTC. It is translated as CASSLDTTSYEQYF.

The chain uses TRBV6-1 and TRBJ2-7; no clear D. The CDR3 consists of 15 residues. V lost 1 base and J lost 2, with 12 bases in between. CDR1 and CDR2 (germline): MNHNS, SASEGT. CDR3 in amino acids: CASSEEEGGAYEQYF. The CDR3 DNA follows: TGTGCCAGCAGTGAAGAAGAAGGCGGAGCCTACGAGCAGTACTTC.

This chain joins TRBV7-8 and TRBJ1-1; D ambiguous. The V end lost 1 base, the J end lost 1 base, and 4 bases lay between the germline ends. Germline CDR1 is SGHVS and CDR2 is FQNEAQ. This CDR3 region has 13 residues. The chain's CDR3 is CASSLGQNTEAFF. As DNA, the CDR3 is TGTGCCAGCAGCTTAGGACAGAACACTGAAGCTTTCTTT. Full variable domain (outside the CDR3, taken from reference TRBV7-8 and TRBJ1-1): GAGVSQSPRYKVAKRGQDVALRCDPISGHVSLFWYQQALGQGPEFLTYFQNEAQLDKSGLPSDRFFAERPEGSVSTLKIQRTQQEDSAVYLCASSLGQNTEAFFGQGTRLTVV.

This clone appeared a few times. This chain links TRBV27 with TRBJ2-7; the match to TRBD1 covers 9 bases. J was trimmed by 3 bases and V by 2 bases; bases with no gene match: 8. CDR1 MNHEY and CDR2 SMNVEV come from the germline V gene (reference sequence). CDR3 length: 16 amino acids. The CDR3 region is CASSLLYGTGNYEQYF. The CDR3 DNA reads TGTGCCAGCAGTTTACTCTACGGGACAGGGAACTACGAGCAGTACTTC.

The chain carries TRBV3-1 (or the pseudogene TRBV3-2) and TRBJ2-3, with D possibly being TRBD2 (5 bases). V was clipped by 3 bases and J by 2 bases, with 9 bases between them. This CDR3 has 14 residues. CDR1 is LGHDT, CDR2 YNNKEL, per germline (reference sequence). CDR3 sequence (DNA): TGTGCCAGCAGCCAGCTAGCCTCCACAGATACGCAGTATTTT. This sequence encodes CASSQLASTDTQYF.

This chain connects TRBV30 to TRBJ2-1; D perhaps matches TRBD2 (6 bases). CDR1 GTSNPN and CDR2 SVGIG come from the germline V gene (reference sequence). Deletions cut 0 bases from V and 9 bases from J, with 9 bases between. This CDR3 region has 12 residues. The CDR3 DNA follows: TGTGCCTGGAGTGTCGGAGGGGTTGAGCAGTTCTTC. It encodes CAWSVGGVEQFF.

V and J are TRBV19 and TRBJ1-2; TRBD1 is a possible D gene (6 bases). The germline CDR1 and CDR2 sequences are LNHDA and SQIVND (reference sequence). This CDR3 has 13 amino acids. Trimming removed 7 bases from V and 2 bases from J, with 11 bases in between. CDR3 DNA sequence: TGTGCCAGTAAAGAACAGGGAAACTATGGCTACACCTTC. It is translated as CASKEQGNYGYTF.

The V and J genes are TRBV6-6 and TRBJ1-3; D gene ambiguous. The ends were cut back, 3 bases at V and 0 bases at J, with 9 bases in the middle. Germline loops: CDR1 MNHNY, CDR2 SVGAGI (reference sequence). The CDR3 covers 15 residues. In DNA form, the CDR3 reads TGTGCCAGCAGTTATTCACAGAGCTCTGGAAACACCATATATTTT. It codes for CASSYSQSSGNTIYF.

The chain links TRBV13 to TRBJ1-1; no reliable D call. Trimming took 8 bases from V and 5 from J, leaving 15 bases between them. Germline loops: CDR1 PRHDT, CDR2 FYEKMQ (reference sequence). CDR3 size: 13 residues. CDR3 nucleotide sequence: TGTGCCAGCGGGAGGATGGACGGAACTGAAGCTTTCTTT. Protein sequence: CASGRMDGTEAFF.

J is TRBJ2-2 and V is TRBV28; 10 bases map to TRBD1. The V gene end was trimmed by 7 bases and the J gene end by 6 bases; junction bases not matched to a gene: 17. Germline CDR1 and CDR2: MDHEN and SYDVKM. The CDR3 length is 18 residues. CDR3 sequence (DNA): TGTGCCAGCACCACCGCATTCCCGGGACAGGGGCGTGCCGGGGAGCTGTTTTTT. Encoded protein: CASTTAFPGQGRAGELFF.

V gene TRBV2 combines with J gene TRBJ1-4; 8 bases agree with TRBD1. V was pared by 6 bases and J by 3 bases, with 6 bases of the junction left unmatched. CDR1 and CDR2 (germline): SNHLY, FYNNEI. The CDR3 spans 15 residues. DNA for the CDR3: TGTGCCAGCAGAGGCCAGGGGGCGTCTAATGAAAAACTGTTTTTT. Translated: CASRGQGASNEKLFF. Full variable domain (missing parts from reference TRBV2 and TRBJ1-4): EPEVTQTPSHQVTQMGQEVILRCVPISNHLYFYWYRQILGQKVEFLVSFYNNEISEKSEIFDDQFSVERPDGSNFTLKIRSTKLEDSAMYFCASRGQGASNEKLFFGSGTQLSVL.

On this clone: This clone may be a read error of a much larger clone one base away. The chain uses TRBV7-2 and TRBJ2-7; a weak D match, TRBD1 (7 bases). The germline V gene encodes CDR1 SGHTA and CDR2 FQGNSA. This CDR3 contains 14 residues. The CDR3 region is CASCFVEGAGEQYF. DNA of the CDR3: TGTGCCAGCTGCTTTGTGGAGGGGGCGGGGGAGCAGTACTTC.

This clone was observed once. Other DNA sequences in the same sample also yield this CDR3. V gene TRBV27 combines with J gene TRBJ1-6; 8 bases are shared with TRBD1. CDR3 length equals 14 residues. V was pared by 5 bases and J by 8 bases, with 5 bases of the junction left unmatched. Germline CDR1 and CDR2: MNHEY and SMNVEV (reference sequence). The CDR3 DNA reads as TGTGCCAGCAGTCTCGGGACAGGTTATTCACCCCTCCACTTT. It specifies CASSLGTGYSPLHF.

The V and J genes are TRBV5-6 and TRBJ2-2; TRBD1 agrees at 7 bases. V gave up 3 bases and J gave up 1 base; unmatched junction bases: 3. The germline V gene encodes CDR1 SGHDT and CDR2 YYEEEE. The CDR3 has 15 amino acids. CDR3 nucleotide sequence: TGTGCCAGCAGCTCGACAGGGATGAACACCGGGGAGCTGTTTTTT. Amino acids: CASSSTGMNTGELFF.

This clone was detected once. The rearrangement links TRBV5-1 to TRBJ2-7, with TRBD1 matching 7 bases. The CDR3 covers 14 residues. The germline V gene encodes CDR1 SGHRS and CDR2 YFSETQ. After removal of 4 bases from V and 6 bases from J, the junction contained 10 bases not matched to a gene. The CDR3 sequence is CASSTGQDLSEQYF. Written as DNA, the CDR3 is TGCGCCAGCAGCACCGGACAGGATTTAAGCGAGCAGTACTTC.

The chain has TRBV11-1 and TRBJ1-1, with TRBD1 as a possible D gene (5 bases). V lost 5 bases and J 1 base, leaving 11 bases between the germline ends. This CDR3 comprises 14 residues. The germline CDR1 and CDR2 sequences are SGHAT and FQDESV (reference sequence). The CDR3 nucleotides are TGTGCCAGCAGCCCGCTGGGGGGGAACACTGAAGCTTTCTTT. Encoded protein: CASSPLGGNTEAFF.